This T cell receptor beta chain is drawn from a study of OX40 agonist ivuxolimab in advanced cancers. Here immunoSEQ multiplex PCR was the method, and the copy in TCRdb shows in-frame clones only, minus some. The data show some 130,000 clones, more than 85% seen once. Germline V CDR1 and CDR2: SNHLY, FYNNEI. The CDR3 covers 18 residues. Trimming took 3 bases from V and 0 from J, leaving 15 bases between them. This clonotype was sampled from an adult with an advanced solid tumor such as melanoma, head and neck, liver or kidney cancer. The sequenced sample was CD4+ or CD8+ T cells sorted from blood, obtained in a trial of the OX40 agonist ivuxolimab. The chain employs TRBV2 and TRBJ2-6; D possibly uses TRBD1 or TRBD2 (5 bases each). CDR3: CASSELWDPVSGANVLTF. The CDR3, as DNA: TGTGCCAGCAGTGAGCTTTGGGACCCGGTCTCTGGGGCCAACGTCCTGACTTTC.